These T cell receptor beta chains were read from a single sample in a study of blood T cell repertoires in COVID-19. Only in-frame clones appear in the TCRdb table, and some are missing; sequencing was by immunoSEQ multiplex PCR. This table has around 80,000 clones, approximately 80% appearing once. Input material: peripheral blood. Receptors were obtained from a man aged 80 or over with acute or convalescent COVID-19. CDR3s include the opening cysteine and the closing phenylalanine or tryptophan. A D gene is named only where the DNA matches it firmly. Where a row states a size, it is once, few, many or the class of an expanded clone; other rows omit it.

TRBV11-2,NA,TRBJ1-2,NA,TGTGCCAGCAGCCCTTCGGGTAGTTTCTATGGCTACACCTTC,CASSPSGSFYGYTF
TRBV19,few,TRBJ1-5,TRBD1,TGTGCCAGTAGTATAGCCCGGGACAGTAGCAATCAGCCCCAGCATTTT,CASSIARDSSNQPQHF
TRBV19,few,TRBJ2-5,NA,TGTGCCAGTAGTACCTCGGGACAACCCTTGAGGTACTTC,CASSTSGQPLRYF
TRBV5-1,once,TRBJ2-7,TRBD2,TGCGCCAGCAGGGTAGCGGGGGGTGTCTACGAGCAGTACTTC,CASRVAGGVYEQYF
TRBV5-1,NA,TRBJ2-2,TRBD1,TGCGCCAGCAGCTCGGGACAGGGAGGCGCCGGGGAGCTGTTTTTT,CASSSGQGGAGELFF
TRBV10-3,NA,TRBJ2-7,NA,TGTGCCATCAGTTCCGACAGACCAAGGATATCCGAGCAGTACTTC,CAISSDRPRISEQYF
TRBV19,NA,TRBJ1-2,NA,TGTGCCAGTAGTATAGATCGGCGGGGAAGGTATGGCTACACCTTC,CASSIDRRGRYGYTF
TRBV6-5,NA,TRBJ2-6,TRBD1,TGTGCCAGCAGCCCGACAGGGCCCGGGGCCAACGTCCTGACTTTC,CASSPTGPGANVLTF
TRBV5-1,NA,TRBJ2-5,TRBD1,TGCGCCAGCAGCTTGACAGGACAGGTCCAAGAGACCCAGTACTTC,CASSLTGQVQETQYF
TRBV5-1,NA,TRBJ1-4,NA,TGCGCCAGCAGCTTGGGCAGTTTATCGGAAAAACTGTTTTTT,CASSLGSLSEKLFF